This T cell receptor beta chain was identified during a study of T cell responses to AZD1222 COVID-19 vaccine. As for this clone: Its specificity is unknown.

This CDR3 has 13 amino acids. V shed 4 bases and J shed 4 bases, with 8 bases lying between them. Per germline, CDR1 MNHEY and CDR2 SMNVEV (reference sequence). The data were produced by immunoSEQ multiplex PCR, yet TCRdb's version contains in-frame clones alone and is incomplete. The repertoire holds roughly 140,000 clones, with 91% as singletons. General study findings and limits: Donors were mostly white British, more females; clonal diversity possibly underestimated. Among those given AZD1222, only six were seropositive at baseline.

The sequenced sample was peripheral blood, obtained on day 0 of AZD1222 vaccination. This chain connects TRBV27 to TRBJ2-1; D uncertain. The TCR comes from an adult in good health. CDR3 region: CASSSSPYNEQFF. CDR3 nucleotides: TGTGCCAGCAGTTCCAGCCCTTACAATGAGCAGTTCTTC.